This TCR beta chain derives from a study of blood T cell repertoires in COVID-19. For the study at large: The samples span acute and convalescent COVID-19 from the United States, Italy and Spain. Sample material is recorded as cDNA or gDNA derived from T cells, B-cell-depleted T cells, or PBMCs.

V lost 7 bases and J 1 base, leaving 17 bases between the germline ends. This CDR3 contains 16 residues. Germline CDR1 and CDR2: SGHDT and YYEEEE. Study processing details: Amplified reference gene primers provided the basis for estimating nucleated cell counts. The protocol was immunoSEQ multiplex PCR, while the TCRdb copy is restricted to in-frame clones and leaves out a portion. V, J and clone size reflect that table, while D and trimming were determined from the DNA. The sample has 270,000 or so clones, 81% seen once. The sequencing sample was made of peripheral blood. The rearrangement joins TRBV5-6 to TRBJ2-2, with D possibly matching TRBD2 (7 bases). The sequence derives from a woman aged 60 to 75 with active or convalescent COVID-19. CDR3 in amino acids: CASSLGGGGNTGELFF. In DNA, the CDR3 is TGTGCCAGCTCCCTCGGCGGGGGCGGGAACACCGGGGAGCTGTTTTTT.